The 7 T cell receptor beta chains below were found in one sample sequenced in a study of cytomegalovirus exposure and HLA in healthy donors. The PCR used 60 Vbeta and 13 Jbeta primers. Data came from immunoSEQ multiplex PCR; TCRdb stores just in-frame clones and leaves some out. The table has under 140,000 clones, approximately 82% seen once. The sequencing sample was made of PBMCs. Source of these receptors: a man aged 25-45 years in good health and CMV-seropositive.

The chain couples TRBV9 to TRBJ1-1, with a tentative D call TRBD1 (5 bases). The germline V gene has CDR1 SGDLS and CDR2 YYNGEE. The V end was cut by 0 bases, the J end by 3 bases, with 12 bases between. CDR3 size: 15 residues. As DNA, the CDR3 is TGTGCCAGCAGCGTAGGGATGTGGGGGGACACTGAAGCTTTCTTT. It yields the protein CASSVGMWGDTEAFF.

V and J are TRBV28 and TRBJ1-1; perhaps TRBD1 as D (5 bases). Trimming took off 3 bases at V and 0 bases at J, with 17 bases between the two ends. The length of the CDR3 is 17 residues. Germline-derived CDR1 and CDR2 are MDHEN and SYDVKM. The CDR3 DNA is TGTGCCAGCAGTTTGGACCCCAAGGGGTACATGAACACTGAAGCTTTCTTT. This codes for CASSLDPKGYMNTEAFF. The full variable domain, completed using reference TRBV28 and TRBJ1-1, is DVKVTQSSRYLVKRTGEKVFLECVQDMDHENMFWYRQDPGLGLRLIYFSYDVKMKEKGDIPEGYSVSREKKERFSLILESASTNQTSMYLCASSLDPKGYMNTEAFFGQGTRLTVV.

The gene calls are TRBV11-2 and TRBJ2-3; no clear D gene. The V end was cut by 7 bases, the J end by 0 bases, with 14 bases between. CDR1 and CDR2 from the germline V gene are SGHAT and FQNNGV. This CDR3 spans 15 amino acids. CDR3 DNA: TGTGCCAGCATAACATTTCCCGGGAGCACAGATACGCAGTATTTT. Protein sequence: CASITFPGSTDTQYF.

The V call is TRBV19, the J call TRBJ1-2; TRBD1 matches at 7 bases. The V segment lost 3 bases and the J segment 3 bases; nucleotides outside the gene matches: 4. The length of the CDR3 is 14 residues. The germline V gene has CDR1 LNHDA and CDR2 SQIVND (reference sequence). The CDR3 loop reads CASSMEGADYGYTF. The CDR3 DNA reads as TGTGCCAGTAGTATGGAGGGGGCGGACTATGGCTACACCTTC. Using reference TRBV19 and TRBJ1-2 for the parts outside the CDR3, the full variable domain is DGGITQSPKYLFRKEGQNVTLSCEQNLNHDAMYWYRQDPGQGLRLIYYSQIVNDFQKGDIAEGYSVSREKKESFPLTVTSAQKNPTAFYLCASSMEGADYGYTFGSGTRLTVV.

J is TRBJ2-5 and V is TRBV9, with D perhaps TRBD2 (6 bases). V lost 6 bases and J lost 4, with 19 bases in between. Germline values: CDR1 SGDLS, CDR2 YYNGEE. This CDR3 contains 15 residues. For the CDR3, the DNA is TGTGCCAGCACCCTCGGGGGAACCGTGGGAGAGACCCAGTACTTC. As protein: CASTLGGTVGETQYF.

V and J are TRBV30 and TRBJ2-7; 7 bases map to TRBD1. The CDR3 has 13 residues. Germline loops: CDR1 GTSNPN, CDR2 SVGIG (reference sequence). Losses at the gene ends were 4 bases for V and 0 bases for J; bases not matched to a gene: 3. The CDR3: CAWTRDSSYEQYF. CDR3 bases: TGTGCCTGGACCCGGGACAGCTCCTACGAGCAGTACTTC.

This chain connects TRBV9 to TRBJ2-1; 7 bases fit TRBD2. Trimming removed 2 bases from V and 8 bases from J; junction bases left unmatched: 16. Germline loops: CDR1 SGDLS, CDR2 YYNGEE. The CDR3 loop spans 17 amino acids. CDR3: CASSVEAGPQEEDEQFF. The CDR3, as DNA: TGTGCCAGCAGCGTCGAAGCGGGACCCCAGGAGGAGGATGAGCAGTTCTTC.